These 7 T cell receptor beta chains were sequenced from one sample in a study of PD-1 blockade in classical Hodgkin lymphoma. Generated by immunoSEQ multiplex PCR, the TCRdb table keeps only in-frame clones and is missing some. The profile shows 45,000 or so clones, roughly 90% of them singletons. With no exception, relapse followed autologous stem cell transplantation in all patients, and brentuximab vedotin exposure varied. The sequencing used peripheral blood mononuclear cells (PBMCs), collected at baseline. The receptor source for this set is a human donor with classical Hodgkin lymphoma.

The V call is TRBV16, the J call TRBJ1-4; D gene uncertain. Between the trimmed V and J ends, which lost 0 bases and 0 bases, there was a span of 5 bases. This CDR3 spans 15 amino acids. Germline CDR1 KGHSY, CDR2 FQNENV. The CDR3 protein is CASSQSSTTNEKLFF. In nucleotides, the CDR3 is TGTGCCAGCAGCCAATCATCCACAACTAATGAAAAACTGTTTTTT.

This clone was seen only once. The rearrangement joins TRBV2 to TRBJ1-5, with TRBD1 matching over 7 bases. The junction had 2 bases not matched to a gene; V was cut back by 5 bases and J by 4 bases. Germline CDR1 SNHLY, CDR2 FYNNEI. This CDR3 contains 13 residues. This CDR3 is CASSPGGNQPQHF. The CDR3 DNA is TGTGCCAGCAGTCCAGGGGGGAATCAGCCCCAGCATTTT.

This clone has a single count. The chain carries TRBV10-3 and TRBJ1-1; 7 bases fit TRBD1. The CDR3 has 14 amino acids. V lost 10 bases, J lost 1 base, and 9 bases stayed unmatched. Germline loops: CDR1 ENHRY, CDR2 SYGVKD. CDR3 amino acids: CATIAGQPNTEAFF. CDR3 in DNA: TGTGCCACCATAGCGGGACAGCCGAACACTGAAGCTTTCTTT.

The V gene is TRBV19, the J gene TRBJ1-2, with a possible D match to TRBD1 (6 bases). CDR3 length: 15 amino acids. Trimming shortened V by 4 bases and J by 1 base, and 13 bases separated the two germline ends. Looked up from germline, CDR1 is LNHDA and CDR2 is SQIVND (reference sequence). CDR3 bases: TGTGCCAGTAGTACCCGGGACATAGTTAACTATGGCTACACCTTC. Translated, it gives CASSTRDIVNYGYTF.

This chain's CDR3 is CASSVDPLANYGYTF. CDR3 coding DNA: TGTGCCAGCAGCGTAGATCCGTTAGCTAACTATGGCTACACCTTC. This chain uses TRBV9 with TRBJ1-2; D is uncertain. The CDR3 runs 15 residues. V lost 0 bases, J lost 0 bases, and 9 bases lay in between. Germline V gives CDR1 SGDLS, CDR2 YYNGEE. The full variable domain, rest sourced from reference TRBV9 and TRBJ1-2, is DSGVTQTPKHLITATGQRVTLRCSPRSGDLSVYWYQQSLDQGLQFLIQYYNGEERAKGNILERFSAQQFPDLHSELNLSSLELGDSALYFCASSVDPLANYGYTFGSGTRLTVV.

V gene TRBV5-1 combines with J gene TRBJ2-7; 9 bases are a match to TRBD1. J lost 4 bases, V lost 7 bases, and 6 bases had no gene match. This CDR3 is built from 13 residues. Germline CDR1 SGHRS, CDR2 YFSETQ. The CDR3 region has the DNA TGCGCCAGCGACCCGGGACAGGGTTACGAGCAGTACTTC. The encoded protein is CASDPGQGYEQYF.

The chain has TRBV28 and TRBJ2-7; no definite D call. The CDR3 covers 12 residues. V shed 2 bases and J shed 3 bases, with 5 bases lying between them. The germline CDR1 and CDR2 sequences are MDHEN and SYDVKM. CDR3 amino acids: CASSLRNYEQYF. CDR3 DNA sequence: TGTGCCAGCAGTTTAAGGAACTACGAGCAGTACTTC. Combining the CDR3 with reference TRBV28 and TRBJ2-7 gives the whole variable domain DVKVTQSSRYLVKRTGEKVFLECVQDMDHENMFWYRQDPGLGLRLIYFSYDVKMKEKGDIPEGYSVSREKKERFSLILESASTNQTSMYLCASSLRNYEQYFGPGTRLTVT.